These T cell receptor beta chains were read from a single sample in a study of cytomegalovirus exposure and HLA in healthy donors. Some clones are missing from TCRdb's copy, which holds only in-frame ones; the method was immunoSEQ multiplex PCR. The table lists about 160,000 clones, roughly 77% of them singletons, with 2.6% in the top ten. Sequencing was carried out using PBMCs. The receptors shown here come from a woman between 40 and 55 years old in good health and CMV-seropositive. CDR3s include the opening cysteine and the closing phenylalanine or tryptophan. D genes are given only for firm matches. The size field is filled for only some rows; it gives once, few, many or a size class.

clone size: NA
D gene: NA
J gene: TRBJ2-7
V gene: TRBV5-1
CDR3 DNA: TGCGCCAGCAGCTTGGAAGGGGGGGAGATTTACGAGCAGTACTTC
CDR3 protein: CASSLEGGEIYEQYF

clone size: NA
D gene: TRBD1
J gene: TRBJ1-1
V gene: TRBV18
CDR3 DNA: TGTGCCAGCTCACCTGTACAGGGGACCTCGAACACTGAAGCTTTCTTT
CDR3 protein: CASSPVQGTSNTEAFF

clone size: NA
D gene: TRBD1
J gene: TRBJ2-2
V gene: TRBV7-9
CDR3 DNA: TGTGCCAGCAGCACCCAGGACAGGGCTAACACCGGGGAGCTGTTTTTT
CDR3 protein: CASSTQDRANTGELFF

clone size: NA
D gene: NA
J gene: TRBJ1-1
V gene: TRBV6-1
CDR3 DNA: TGTGCCAGCAGTGACCCCTGGGGCGACACTGAAGCTTTCTTT
CDR3 protein: CASSDPWGDTEAFF

clone size: NA
D gene: NA
J gene: TRBJ1-1
V gene: TRBV30
CDR3 DNA: TGTGCCTGGAGTATTGAGGAGAACACTGAAGCTTTCTTT
CDR3 protein: CAWSIEENTEAFF

clone size: few
D gene: NA
J gene: TRBJ1-5
V gene: TRBV7-2
CDR3 DNA: TGTGCCAGCAGCTTAATGGGGCAGGGACAGCCCCAGCATTTT
CDR3 protein: CASSLMGQGQPQHF

clone size: NA
D gene: TRBD1
J gene: TRBJ1-2
V gene: TRBV5-6
CDR3 DNA: TGTGCCAGCAGCTTGTCAGGGACAGGGATAGGCGGCTACACCTTC
CDR3 protein: CASSLSGTGIGGYTF

clone size: NA
D gene: NA
J gene: TRBJ2-5
V gene: TRBV10-1
CDR3 DNA: TGCGCCAGCAGTGCAGGTGCCCCACGGGAGACCCAGTACTTC
CDR3 protein: CASSAGAPRETQYF

clone size: NA
D gene: NA
J gene: TRBJ1-3
V gene: TRBV7-6
CDR3 DNA: TGTGCCAGCAGCCCGGCAGGGGGAAACACCATATATTTT
CDR3 protein: CASSPAGGNTIYF

clone size: NA
D gene: NA
J gene: TRBJ1-1
V gene: TRBV6-4
CDR3 DNA: TGTGCCAGCAGTGTCAAGGACGGCGGGGAAGCTTTCTTT
CDR3 protein: CASSVKDGGEAFF

clone size: NA
D gene: TRBD2
J gene: TRBJ2-2
V gene: TRBV4-3
CDR3 DNA: TGCGCCAGCAGCCATAGCGGGGAGAACACCGGGGAGCTGTTTTTT
CDR3 protein: CASSHSGENTGELFF

clone size: NA
D gene: TRBD2
J gene: TRBJ2-5
V gene: TRBV19
CDR3 DNA: TGTGCCAGTAGAAATGGCGGGGGTCAAGAGACCCAGTACTTC
CDR3 protein: CASRNGGGQETQYF

clone size: NA
D gene: TRBD1
J gene: TRBJ1-6
V gene: TRBV6-5
CDR3 DNA: TGTGCCAGCAGTTACTCGCAGGGGGCAGGGTCACCCCTCCACTTT
CDR3 protein: CASSYSQGAGSPLHF

clone size: NA
D gene: NA
J gene: TRBJ1-2
V gene: TRBV7-2
CDR3 DNA: TGTGCCAGCAGCTTCGGCGGGGGCGAAGGCTACACCTTC
CDR3 protein: CASSFGGGEGYTF

clone size: NA
D gene: TRBD2
J gene: TRBJ2-3
V gene: TRBV9
CDR3 DNA: TGTGCCAGCAGCGTAGATCTTATGGGGGGGACAGATACGCAGTATTTT
CDR3 protein: CASSVDLMGGTDTQYF

clone size: NA
D gene: TRBD2
J gene: TRBJ2-5
V gene: TRBV7-9
CDR3 DNA: TGTGCCAGCAGCTTACTAGCGGGAGGGACTGGGGAGACCCAGTACTTC
CDR3 protein: CASSLLAGGTGETQYF

clone size: NA
D gene: NA
J gene: TRBJ1-5
V gene: TRBV6-1
CDR3 DNA: TGTGCCAGCAGAGGAGGGGCCGGTCAGCCCCAGCATTTT
CDR3 protein: CASRGGAGQPQHF

clone size: NA
D gene: NA
J gene: TRBJ1-1
V gene: TRBV5-4
CDR3 DNA: TGTGCCAGCACCCCCCAGGGTCTGCCTGAAGCTTTCTTT
CDR3 protein: CASTPQGLPEAFF